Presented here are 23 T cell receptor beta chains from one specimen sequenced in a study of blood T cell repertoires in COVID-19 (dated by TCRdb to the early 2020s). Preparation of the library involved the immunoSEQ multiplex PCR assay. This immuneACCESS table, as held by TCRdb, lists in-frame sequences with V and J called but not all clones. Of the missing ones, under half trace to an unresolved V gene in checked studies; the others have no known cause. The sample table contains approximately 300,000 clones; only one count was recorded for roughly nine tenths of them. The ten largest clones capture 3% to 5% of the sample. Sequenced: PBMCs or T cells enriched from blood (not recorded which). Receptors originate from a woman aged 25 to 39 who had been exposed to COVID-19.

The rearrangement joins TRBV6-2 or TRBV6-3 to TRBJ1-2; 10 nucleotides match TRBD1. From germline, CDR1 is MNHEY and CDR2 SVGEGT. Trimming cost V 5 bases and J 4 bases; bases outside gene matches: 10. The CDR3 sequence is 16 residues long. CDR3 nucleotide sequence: TGTGCCAGCAGTCTCCGGGACAGGGGCTCCGGCTATGGCTACACCTTC. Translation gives CASSLRDRGSGYGYTF.

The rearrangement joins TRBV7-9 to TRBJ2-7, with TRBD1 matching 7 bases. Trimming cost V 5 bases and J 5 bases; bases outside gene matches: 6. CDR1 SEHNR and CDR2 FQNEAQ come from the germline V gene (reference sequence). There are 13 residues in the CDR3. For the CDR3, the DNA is TGTGCCAGCAGCAAGGACAGGCTAAACGAGCAGTACTTC. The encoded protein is CASSKDRLNEQYF.

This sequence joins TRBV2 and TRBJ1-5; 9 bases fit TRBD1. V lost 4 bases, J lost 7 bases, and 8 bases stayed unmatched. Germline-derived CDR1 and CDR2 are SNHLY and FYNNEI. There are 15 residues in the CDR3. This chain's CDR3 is CASSGQGVEPQPQHF. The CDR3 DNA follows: TGTGCCAGCAGTGGACAGGGGGTAGAACCCCAGCCCCAGCATTTT.

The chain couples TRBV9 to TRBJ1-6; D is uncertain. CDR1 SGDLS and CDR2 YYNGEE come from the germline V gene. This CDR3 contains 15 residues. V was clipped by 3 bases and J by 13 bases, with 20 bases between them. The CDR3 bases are TGTGCCAGCAGCGCCCGACCGGGAACCCCCTCTCCCCTCCACTTT. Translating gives CASSARPGTPSPLHF.

This CDR3 reads CASSLGQGNEQFF. The CDR3 region has the DNA TGTGCCAGCAGCTTGGGACAGGGCAATGAGCAGTTCTTC. The genes are TRBV5-4 and TRBJ2-1, with TRBD1 identical over 7 bases. The CDR3 totals 13 residues. From germline, CDR1 is SGHNT and CDR2 YYREEE (reference sequence). V lost 0 bases, J lost 6 bases, and 0 bases stayed unmatched. The full variable domain, its missing parts supplied by reference TRBV5-4 and TRBJ2-1, is ETGVTQSPTHLIKTRGQQVTLRCSSQSGHNTVSWYQQALGQGPQFIFQYYREEENGRGNFPPRFSGLQFPNYSSELNVNALELDDSALYLCASSLGQGNEQFFGPGTRLTVL.

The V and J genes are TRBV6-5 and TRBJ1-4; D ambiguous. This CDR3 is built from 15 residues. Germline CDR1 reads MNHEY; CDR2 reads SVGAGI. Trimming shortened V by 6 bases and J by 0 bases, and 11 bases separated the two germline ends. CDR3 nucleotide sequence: TGTGCCAGCAGCTCGGGAGGTGCAACTAATGAAAAACTGTTTTTT. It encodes CASSSGGATNEKLFF.

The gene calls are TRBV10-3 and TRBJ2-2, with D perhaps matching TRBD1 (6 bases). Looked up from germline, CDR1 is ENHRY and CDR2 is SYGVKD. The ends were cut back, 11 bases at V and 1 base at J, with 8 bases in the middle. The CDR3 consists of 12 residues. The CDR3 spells CARGQNTGELFF. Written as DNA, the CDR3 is TGTGCCCGGGGACAGAACACCGGGGAGCTGTTTTTT.

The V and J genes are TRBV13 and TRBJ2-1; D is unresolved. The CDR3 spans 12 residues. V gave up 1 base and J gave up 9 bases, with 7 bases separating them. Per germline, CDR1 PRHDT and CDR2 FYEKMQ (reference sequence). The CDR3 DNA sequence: TGTGCCAGCAGCTTAGAAGCAGGTGAGCAGTTCTTC. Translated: CASSLEAGEQFF.

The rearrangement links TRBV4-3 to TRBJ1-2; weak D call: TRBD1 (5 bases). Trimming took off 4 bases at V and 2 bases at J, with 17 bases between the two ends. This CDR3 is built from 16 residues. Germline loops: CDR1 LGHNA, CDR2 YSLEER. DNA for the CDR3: TGCGCCAGCAGCCCGAACTGGGGCTCCTTGAACTATGGCTACACCTTC. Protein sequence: CASSPNWGSLNYGYTF.

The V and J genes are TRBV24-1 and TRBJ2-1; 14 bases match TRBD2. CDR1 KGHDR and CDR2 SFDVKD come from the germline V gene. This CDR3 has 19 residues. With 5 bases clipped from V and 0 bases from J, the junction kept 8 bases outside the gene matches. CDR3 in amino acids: CATSGLAGGRRSSYNEQFF. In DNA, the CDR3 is TGTGCCACCAGTGGACTAGCGGGGGGGCGACGGAGCTCCTACAATGAGCAGTTCTTC.

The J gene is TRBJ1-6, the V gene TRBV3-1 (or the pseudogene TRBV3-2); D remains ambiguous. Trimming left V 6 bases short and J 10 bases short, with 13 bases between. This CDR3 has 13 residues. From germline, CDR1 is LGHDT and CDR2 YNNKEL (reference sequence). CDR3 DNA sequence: TGTGCCAGCAGGCCTGGACTAGGATCACCCCTCCACTTT. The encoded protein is CASRPGLGSPLHF.

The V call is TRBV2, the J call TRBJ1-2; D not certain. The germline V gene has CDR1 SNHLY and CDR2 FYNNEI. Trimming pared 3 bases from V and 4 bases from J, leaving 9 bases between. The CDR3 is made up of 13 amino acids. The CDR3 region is CASSEWALYGYTF. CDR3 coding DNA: TGTGCCAGCAGTGAGTGGGCCCTCTATGGCTACACCTTC.

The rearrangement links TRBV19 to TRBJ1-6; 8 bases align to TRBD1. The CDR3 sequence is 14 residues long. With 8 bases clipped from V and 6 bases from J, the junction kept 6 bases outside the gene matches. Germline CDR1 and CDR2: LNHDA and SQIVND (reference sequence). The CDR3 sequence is CASASTGGNSPLHF. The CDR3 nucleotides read TGTGCCAGTGCCTCCACAGGGGGTAATTCACCCCTCCACTTT. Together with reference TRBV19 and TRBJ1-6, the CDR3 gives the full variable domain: DGGITQSPKYLFRKEGQNVTLSCEQNLNHDAMYWYRQDPGQGLRLIYYSQIVNDFQKGDIAEGYSVSREKKESFPLTVTSAQKNPTAFYLCASASTGGNSPLHFGNGTRLTVT.

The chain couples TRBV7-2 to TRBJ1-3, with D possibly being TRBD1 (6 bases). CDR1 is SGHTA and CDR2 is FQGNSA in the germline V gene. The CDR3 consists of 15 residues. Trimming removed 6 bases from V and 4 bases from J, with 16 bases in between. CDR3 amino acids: CASRDFGQSGNTIYF. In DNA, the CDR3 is TGTGCCAGCAGGGACTTCGGACAGTCAGGAAACACCATATATTTT. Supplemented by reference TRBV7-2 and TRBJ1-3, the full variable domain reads GAGVSQSPSNKVTEKGKDVELRCDPISGHTALYWYRQSLGQGLEFLIYFQGNSAPDKSGLPSDRFSAERTGGSVSTLTIQRTQQEDSAVYLCASRDFGQSGNTIYFGEGSWLTVV.

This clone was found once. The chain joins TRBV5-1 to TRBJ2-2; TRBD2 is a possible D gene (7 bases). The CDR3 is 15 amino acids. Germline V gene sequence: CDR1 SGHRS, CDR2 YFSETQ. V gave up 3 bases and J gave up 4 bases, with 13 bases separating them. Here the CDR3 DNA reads TGCGCCAGCAGCTGGGACGGGGGGCCCACCGGGGAGCTGTTTTTT. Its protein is CASSWDGGPTGELFF.

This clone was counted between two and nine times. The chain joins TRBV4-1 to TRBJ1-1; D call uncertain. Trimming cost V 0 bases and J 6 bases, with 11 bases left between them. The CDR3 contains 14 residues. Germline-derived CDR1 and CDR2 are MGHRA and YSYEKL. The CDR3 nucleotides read TGCGCCAGCAGCCAAGATTTCGGGGATGCTGAAGCTTTCTTT. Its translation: CASSQDFGDAEAFF.

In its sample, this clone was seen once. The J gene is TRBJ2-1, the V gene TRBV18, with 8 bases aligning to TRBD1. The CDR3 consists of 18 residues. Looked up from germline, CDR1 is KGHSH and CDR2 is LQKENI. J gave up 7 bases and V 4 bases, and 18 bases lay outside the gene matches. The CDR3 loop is CASSQRAEGTGVLNEQFF. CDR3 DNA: TGTGCCAGCTCACAACGGGCAGAAGGGACAGGAGTGTTAAATGAGCAGTTCTTC.

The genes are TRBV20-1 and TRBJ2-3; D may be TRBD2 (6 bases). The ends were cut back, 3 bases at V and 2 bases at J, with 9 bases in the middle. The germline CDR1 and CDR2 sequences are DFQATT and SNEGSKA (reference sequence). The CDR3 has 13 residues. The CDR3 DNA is TGCAGTGCTAGTGGGACTCTCACAGATACGCAGTATTTT. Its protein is CSASGTLTDTQYF.

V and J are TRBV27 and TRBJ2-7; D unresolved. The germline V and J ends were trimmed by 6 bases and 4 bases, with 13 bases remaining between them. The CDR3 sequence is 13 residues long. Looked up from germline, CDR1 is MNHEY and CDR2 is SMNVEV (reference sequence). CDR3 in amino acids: CASSPSSYYEQYF. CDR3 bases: TGTGCCAGCAGCCCTTCCTCTTATTACGAGCAGTACTTC.

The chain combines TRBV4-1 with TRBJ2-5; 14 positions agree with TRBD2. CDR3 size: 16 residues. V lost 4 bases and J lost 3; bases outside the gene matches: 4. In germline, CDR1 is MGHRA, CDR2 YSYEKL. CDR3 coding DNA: TGCGCCAGCAGCCCGGCGACTAGCGGGGGGGAAGAGACCCAGTACTTC. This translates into CASSPATSGGEETQYF.

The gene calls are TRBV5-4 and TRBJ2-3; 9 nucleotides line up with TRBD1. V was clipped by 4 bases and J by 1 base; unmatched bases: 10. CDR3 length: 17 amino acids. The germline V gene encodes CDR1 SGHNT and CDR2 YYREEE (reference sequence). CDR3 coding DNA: TGTGCCAGCAGCCCAACCGGGACAGGGTTTGGCACAGATACGCAGTATTTT. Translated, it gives CASSPTGTGFGTDTQYF.

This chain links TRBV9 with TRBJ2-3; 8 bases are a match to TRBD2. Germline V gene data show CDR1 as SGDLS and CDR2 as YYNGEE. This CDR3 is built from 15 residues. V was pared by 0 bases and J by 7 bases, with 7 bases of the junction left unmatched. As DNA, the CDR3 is TGTGCCAGCAGCGTAGCCGGACTAGCAAGGAATACGCAGTATTTT. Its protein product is CASSVAGLARNTQYF.

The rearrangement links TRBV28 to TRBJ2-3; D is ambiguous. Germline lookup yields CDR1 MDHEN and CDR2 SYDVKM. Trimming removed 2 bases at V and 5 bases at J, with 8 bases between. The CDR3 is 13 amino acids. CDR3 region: CASSLTAGDTQYF. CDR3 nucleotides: TGTGCCAGCAGTTTAACAGCAGGAGATACGCAGTATTTT. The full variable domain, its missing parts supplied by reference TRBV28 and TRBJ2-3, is DVKVTQSSRYLVKRTGEKVFLECVQDMDHENMFWYRQDPGLGLRLIYFSYDVKMKEKGDIPEGYSVSREKKERFSLILESASTNQTSMYLCASSLTAGDTQYFGPGTRLTVL.